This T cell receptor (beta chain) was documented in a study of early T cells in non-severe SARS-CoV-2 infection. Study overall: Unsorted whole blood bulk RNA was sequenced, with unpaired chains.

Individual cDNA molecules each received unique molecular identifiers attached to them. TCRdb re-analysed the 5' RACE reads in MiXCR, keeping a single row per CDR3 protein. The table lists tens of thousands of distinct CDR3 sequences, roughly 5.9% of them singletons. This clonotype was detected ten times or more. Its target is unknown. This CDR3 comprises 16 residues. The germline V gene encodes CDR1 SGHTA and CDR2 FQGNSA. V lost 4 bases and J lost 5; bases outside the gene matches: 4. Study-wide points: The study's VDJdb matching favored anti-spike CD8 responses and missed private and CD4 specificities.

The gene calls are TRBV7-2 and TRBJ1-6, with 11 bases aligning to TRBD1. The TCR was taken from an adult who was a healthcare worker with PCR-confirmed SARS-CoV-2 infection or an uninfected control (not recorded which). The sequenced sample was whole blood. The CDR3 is CASSSRTGGNNSPLHF. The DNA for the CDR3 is TGTGCCAGCAGCTCAAGGACAGGGGGCAATAATTCACCCCTCCACTTT.